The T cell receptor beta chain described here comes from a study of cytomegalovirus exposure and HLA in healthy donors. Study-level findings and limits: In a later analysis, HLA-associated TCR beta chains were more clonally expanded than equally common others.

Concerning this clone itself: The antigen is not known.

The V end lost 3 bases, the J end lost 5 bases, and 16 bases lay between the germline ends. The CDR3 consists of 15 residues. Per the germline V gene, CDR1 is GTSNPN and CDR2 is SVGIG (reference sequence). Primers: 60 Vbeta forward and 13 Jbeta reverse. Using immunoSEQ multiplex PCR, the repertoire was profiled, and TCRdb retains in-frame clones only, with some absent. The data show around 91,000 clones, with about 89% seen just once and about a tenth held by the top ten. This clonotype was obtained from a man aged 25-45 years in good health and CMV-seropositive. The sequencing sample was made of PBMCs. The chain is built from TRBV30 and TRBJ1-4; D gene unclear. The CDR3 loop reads CAWSANLLKNEKLFF. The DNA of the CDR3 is TGTGCCTGGAGCGCCAACCTATTAAAAAATGAAAAACTGTTTTTT.